This T cell receptor beta chain was observed in a study of siplizumab effects on memory and regulatory T cells. Per sample, about 100,000 TCR templates were assayed. Only in-frame clones appear in the TCRdb table, and some are missing; sequencing was by immunoSEQ multiplex PCR. The sample yields 100,000 or so clones, about 94% seen once. Points on this clone: The antigen is not known.

The study, taken as a whole, reports: On average, about 69% of mappable alloreactive CD4+ clones were Treg-derived under siplizumab, against less than 35% in controls. Fewer alloreactive sequences mapped to unstimulated CD4+ memory cells under siplizumab. Confirmation that proliferating Tregs from siplizumab cultures had suppressive function was not obtained.

Sequences were obtained from non-Treg CD4+ T cells sorted from blood. The TCR comes from a human donor in good health.

The CDR3 sequence: CASSPLGGTGELFF. For the CDR3, the DNA is TGTGCCAGCAGCCCCCTTGGGGGGACCGGGGAGCTGTTTTTT. The rearrangement uses TRBV9 and TRBJ2-2; TRBD2 might be the D (6 bases). Trimming removed 4 bases at V and 5 bases at J, with 12 bases between. Per germline, CDR1 SGDLS and CDR2 YYNGEE. CDR3 length equals 14 residues. The variable domain in full, completed from reference TRBV9 and TRBJ2-2, reads DSGVTQTPKHLITATGQRVTLRCSPRSGDLSVYWYQQSLDQGLQFLIQYYNGEERAKGNILERFSAQQFPDLHSELNLSSLELGDSALYFCASSPLGGTGELFFGEGSRLTVL.